The rows below give T cell receptor beta chains drawn from one sample of a study of blood T cell repertoires in COVID-19. TCRdb's table, derived via immunoSEQ multiplex PCR, lists solely in-frame clones and lacks some. The sample has fewer than 250,000 clones, 75% to 85% seen once; the top ten hold over 3.5%. Sequencing was performed on peripheral blood. The source is a woman aged 65 to 85 with acute or convalescent COVID-19. CDR3s include the opening cysteine and the closing phenylalanine or tryptophan. D genes are given only for firm matches. Clone size is not always given. Where it is, it says once, few, many or a class for expanded clones.

V	J	D	size	DNA	CDR3
TRBV11-3	TRBJ2-2	.	.	TGTGCCAGCAGCCGGGGGAACACCGGGGAGCTGTTTTTT	CASSRGNTGELFF
TRBV7-9	TRBJ1-3	.	many	TGTGCCAGCAGCTTGGGGGGGCAAGGAAACACCATATATTTT	CASSLGGQGNTIYF
TRBV4-3	TRBJ1-5	.	.	TGCGCCAGCAGCCAAGAGGATGTTCGGAGAACTCGGGGGGGTCAGCCCCAGCATTTT	CASSQEDVRRTRGGQPQHF
TRBV4-2	TRBJ1-3	.	many	TGTGCCAGCAGCCAAGATCAGACAGACTCTGGAAACACCATATATTTT	CASSQDQTDSGNTIYF
TRBV6-6	TRBJ2-1	TRBD2	.	TGTGCCATCGTCGCGGGGGGGCCCCACAATGAGCAGTTCTTC	CAIVAGGPHNEQFF
TRBV15	TRBJ1-1	.	once	TGTGCCACCAGCAGAGATTTTGCAGGGGCAGAAGCTTTCTTT	CATSRDFAGAEAFF
TRBV6-2/TRBV6-3	TRBJ2-2	.	.	TGTGCCAGCAGTTACTTTGGGTTACAGGTCTCCGGGGAGCTGTTTTTT	CASSYFGLQVSGELFF
TRBV28	TRBJ1-5	.	few	TGTGCCAGCAGATTGACAGGTAATCAGCCCCAGCATTTT	CASRLTGNQPQHF
TRBV7-9	TRBJ1-2	TRBD1	once	TGTGCCAGCAGCTTAGGTTCTGGACAGGGGTACTATGGCTACACCTTC	CASSLGSGQGYYGYTF
TRBV5-1	TRBJ2-2	.	.	TGCGCCAGCAGCTTAGACATATACACCGGGGAGCTGTTTTTT	CASSLDIYTGELFF
TRBV3-1/TRBV3-2	TRBJ2-7	.	.	TGTGCCAGCAGCCAAGACGCGAGAGACGAGCAGTACTTC	CASSQDARDEQYF
TRBV6-2/TRBV6-3	TRBJ2-1	TRBD2	.	TGTGCCAGCAGTCCCCCCGGCGGGGGTTCGAAAGGTGAGCAGTTCTTC	CASSPPGGGSKGEQFF
TRBV10-3	TRBJ1-6	.	many	TGTGCCATCAGTGAGTCGCGAGCTAGCTCCTATAATTCACCCCTCCACTTT	CAISESRASSYNSPLHF
TRBV6-2/TRBV6-3	TRBJ1-5	.	.	TGTGCCAGCAGTGATCCCAGTCTCAATCAGCCCCAGCATTTT	CASSDPSLNQPQHF
TRBV7-2	TRBJ1-2	TRBD1	few	TGTGCCAGCAGCTTACCCCGGACAGGGGGAACGTATGGCTACACCTTC	CASSLPRTGGTYGYTF
TRBV20-1	TRBJ2-7	.	.	TGCAGTGCTAGACTCTACGAGCAGTACTTC	CSARLYEQYF
TRBV10-1	TRBJ1-1	TRBD1	few	TGCGCCAGCAGGACGGGACAGATGAACACTGAAGCTTTCTTT	CASRTGQMNTEAFF
TRBV5-5	TRBJ1-4	TRBD1	once	TGTGCCAGCAGCTTGGGGACAGGGAATGAAAAACTGTTTTTT	CASSLGTGNEKLFF
TRBV12-5	TRBJ2-2	TRBD1	.	TGTGCTAGTGGTTCCGGACAGGCGAACACCGGGGAGCTGTTTTTT	CASGSGQANTGELFF
TRBV5-6	TRBJ2-6	.	few	TGTGCCAGCAGCATACGAGCGGCCAACGTCCTGACTTTC	CASSIRAANVLTF
TRBV3-1/TRBV3-2	TRBJ1-1	TRBD1	.	TGTGCCAGCAGCCCGACAGGGTTGAACACTGAAGCTTTCTTT	CASSPTGLNTEAFF
TRBV19	TRBJ1-2	.	.	TGTGCCAGTAGTCAGGCAAGGGGCTACACCTTC	CASSQARGYTF
TRBV6-5	TRBJ1-2	TRBD1	.	TGTGCCAGCAGTTACGTCGGACAGGGTAGCTATGGCTACACCTTC	CASSYVGQGSYGYTF
TRBV30	TRBJ2-7	.	.	TGTGCCTGGAGTAGGATCAATCGAGGAGAGCAGTACTTC	CAWSRINRGEQYF
TRBV19	TRBJ1-3	.	.	TGTGCCAGTAGTCCGGGGGGCCTGGGAGGAAACACCATATATTTT	CASSPGGLGGNTIYF
TRBV28	TRBJ1-3	TRBD1	.	TGTGCCAGCAGTGGGACAGGGAGAGGAAACACCATATATTTT	CASSGTGRGNTIYF
TRBV18	TRBJ1-2	.	once	TGTGCCAGCTCACCAACGCGGGACGGCTACACCTTC	CASSPTRDGYTF
TRBV28	TRBJ1-2	TRBD1	.	TGTGCCAGCAGTTCACAGGGGCGATACTATGGCTACACCTTC	CASSSQGRYYGYTF
TRBV10-3	TRBJ1-6	.	.	TGTGCCATCAGTGAGTCTATCGGGGGGGTTTCCTATAATTCACCCCTCCACTTT	CAISESIGGVSYNSPLHF
TRBV10-1	TRBJ1-2	.	.	TGCGCCAGCAGTGAGTCGAGGTCAGCGTCGGGCTACACCTTC	CASSESRSASGYTF
TRBV10-3	TRBJ1-4	TRBD1	many	TGTGCCATCAGTGATCCTCCAGGGGGCGATGAAAAACTGTTTTTT	CAISDPPGGDEKLFF
TRBV3-1/TRBV3-2	TRBJ1-2	.	.	TGTGCCAGCAGCCATCGGTCCAACTATGGCTACACCTTC	CASSHRSNYGYTF
TRBV28	TRBJ1-1	.	.	TGTGCCAGCAGCAATCTCATTTGGGGCACTGAAGCTTTTTTT	CASSNLIWGTEAFF
TRBV5-4	TRBJ2-5	.	.	TGTGCCAGCAGCCCATCAGCGGGCGGCGAGACCCAGTACTTC	CASSPSAGGETQYF
TRBV24-1	TRBJ2-1	.	.	TGTGCCACCAGTGGCGGTAGTTCACGAATCTACAATGAGCAGTTCTTC	CATSGGSSRIYNEQFF
TRBV2	TRBJ1-2	.	.	TGTGCCAGCACCTCAGTTGGGGGGAAAAACTATGGCTACACCTTC	CASTSVGGKNYGYTF
TRBV19	TRBJ1-2	TRBD1	.	TGTGCCAGTCGGGGCGGGACAGGGAACAGGAACTATGGCTACACCTTC	CASRGGTGNRNYGYTF
TRBV7-9	TRBJ1-6	TRBD1	.	TGTGCCAGCAGCTTAGCGGGACAGGGTGGATCACCCCTCCACTTT	CASSLAGQGGSPLHF
TRBV5-4	TRBJ1-2	.	.	TGTGCCAGCAGCGGCCGGGATTCTAACTATGGCTACACCTTC	CASSGRDSNYGYTF
TRBV10-3	TRBJ1-2	TRBD1	.	TGTGCCATCAGTGGACAGGGGAATGGCTACACCTTC	CAISGQGNGYTF
TRBV29-1	TRBJ1-1	.	.	TGCAGCGTTGAACGGGGGGGTGTGAACACTGAAGCTTTCTTT	CSVERGGVNTEAFF
TRBV7-8	TRBJ1-4	.	few	TGTGCCAGCAGCTTGGTCCGAGCAACTAATGAAAAACTGTTTTTT	CASSLVRATNEKLFF
TRBV20-1	TRBJ1-2	TRBD1	.	TGCAGTGTTCCGTCAGGGGGTGGCTACACCTTC	CSVPSGGGYTF
TRBV23-1	TRBJ1-5	.	.	TGCGCCAGCATTTACTGGGGGCACAGGGCCGAGAGCAATCAGCCCCAGCATTTT	CASIYWGHRAESNQPQHF
TRBV6-2/TRBV6-3	TRBJ2-1	TRBD2	.	TGTGCCAGCAGTTCGTCGACTAGCGGGCCCAATCGGAATGAGCAGTTCTTC	CASSSSTSGPNRNEQFF
TRBV7-8	TRBJ1-2	TRBD1	.	TGTGCCAGCAGCCCCAGGGGGGTTAACTATGGCTACACCTTC	CASSPRGVNYGYTF
TRBV29-1	TRBJ1-2	TRBD1	.	TGCAGCGTTGCTACAGGGGGTGGCTACACCTTC	CSVATGGGYTF
TRBV5-6	TRBJ1-3	TRBD1	few	TGTGCCAGCAGCGACAGGGGATTCTCTGGAAACACCATATATTTT	CASSDRGFSGNTIYF
TRBV2	TRBJ2-3	TRBD1	.	TGTGCCAGCAGTGGGGGAACGAGGGTCGGCACAGGGGTTGATACGCAGTATTTT	CASSGGTRVGTGVDTQYF
TRBV27	TRBJ1-6	.	.	TGTGCCAGCAGTTTTTACTCATCACCCCTCCACTTT	CASSFYSSPLHF
TRBV5-1	TRBJ1-1	TRBD1	.	TGCGCCAGCAGCTTGAGGACAGGGACCACTGAAGCTTTCTTT	CASSLRTGTTEAFF